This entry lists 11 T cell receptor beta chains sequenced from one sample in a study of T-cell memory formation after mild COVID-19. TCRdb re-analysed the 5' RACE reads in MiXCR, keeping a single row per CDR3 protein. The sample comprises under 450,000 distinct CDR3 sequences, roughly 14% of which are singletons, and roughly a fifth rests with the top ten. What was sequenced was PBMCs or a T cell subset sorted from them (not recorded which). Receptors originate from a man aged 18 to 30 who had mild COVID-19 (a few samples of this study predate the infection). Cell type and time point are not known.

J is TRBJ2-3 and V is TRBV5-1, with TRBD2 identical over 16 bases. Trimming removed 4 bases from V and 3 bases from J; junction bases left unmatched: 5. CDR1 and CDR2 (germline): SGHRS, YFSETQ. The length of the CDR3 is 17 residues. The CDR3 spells CASSEGLAGGPTDTQYF. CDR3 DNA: TGCGCCAGCAGCGAGGGACTAGCGGGGGGGCCGACAGATACGCAGTATTTT. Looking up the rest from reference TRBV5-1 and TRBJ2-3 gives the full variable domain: KAGVTQTPRYLIKTRGQQVTLSCSPISGHRSVSWYQQTPGQGLQFLFEYFSETQRNKGNFPGRFSGRQFSNSRSEMNVSTLELGDSALYLCASSEGLAGGPTDTQYFGPGTRLTVL.

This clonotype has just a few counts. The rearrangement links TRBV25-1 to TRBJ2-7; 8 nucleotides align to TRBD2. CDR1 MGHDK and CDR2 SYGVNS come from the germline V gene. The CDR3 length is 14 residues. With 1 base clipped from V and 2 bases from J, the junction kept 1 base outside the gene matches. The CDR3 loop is CASSESGGPYEQYF. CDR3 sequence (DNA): TGTGCCAGCAGTGAATCGGGGGGGCCCTACGAGCAGTACTTC.

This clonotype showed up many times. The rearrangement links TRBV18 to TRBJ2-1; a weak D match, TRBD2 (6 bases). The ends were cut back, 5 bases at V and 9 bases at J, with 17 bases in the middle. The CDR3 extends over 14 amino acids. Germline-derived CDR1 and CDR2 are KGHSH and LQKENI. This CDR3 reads CASSVGLAGGEQFF. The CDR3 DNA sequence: TGTGCCAGCTCAGTGGGACTCGCCGGAGGTGAGCAGTTCTTC.

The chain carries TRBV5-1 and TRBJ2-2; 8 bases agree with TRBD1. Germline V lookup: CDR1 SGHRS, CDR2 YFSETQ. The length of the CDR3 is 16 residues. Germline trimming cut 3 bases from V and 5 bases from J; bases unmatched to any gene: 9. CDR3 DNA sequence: TGCGCCAGCAGCTCTGACAGGGGAATATGGACCGGGGAGCTGTTTTTT. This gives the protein CASSSDRGIWTGELFF.

The CDR3 DNA is TGTGCCAGCAGTGCGGGGACACCTTACGAGCAGTACTTC. Translated, it gives CASSAGTPYEQYF. The chain couples TRBV12-3 or TRBV12-4 to TRBJ2-7; D tentatively reads TRBD1 or TRBD2 (6 bases each). CDR3 length equals 13 residues. Deletions cut 5 bases from V and 4 bases from J, with 12 bases between.

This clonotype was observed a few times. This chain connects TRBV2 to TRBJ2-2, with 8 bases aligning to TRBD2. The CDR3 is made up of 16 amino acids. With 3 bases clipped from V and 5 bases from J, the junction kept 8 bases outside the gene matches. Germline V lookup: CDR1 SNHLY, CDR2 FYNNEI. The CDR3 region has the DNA TGTGCCAGCAGTGACGGCGGGGGGTCATGGACCGGGGAGCTGTTTTTT. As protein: CASSDGGGSWTGELFF.

The CDR3 loop reads CASNLPRERELYNEQFF. For the CDR3, the DNA is TGTGCCAGCAACCTCCCCCGGGAGCGGGAACTCTACAATGAGCAGTTCTTC. The chain couples TRBV5-5 to TRBJ2-1; 7 positions match TRBD2. V dropped 6 bases and J dropped 3; count of bases not matched to a gene: 15. Germline CDR1 is SGHKS and CDR2 is YYEKEE (reference sequence). CDR3 length equals 17 residues.

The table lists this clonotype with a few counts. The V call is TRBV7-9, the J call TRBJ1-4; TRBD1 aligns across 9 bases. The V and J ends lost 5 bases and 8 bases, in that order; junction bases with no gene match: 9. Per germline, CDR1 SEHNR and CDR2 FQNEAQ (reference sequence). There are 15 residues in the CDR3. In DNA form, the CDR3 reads TGTGCCAGCAGCAAATCGGGACAGGGTGGCGAAAAACTGTTTTTT. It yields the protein CASSKSGQGGEKLFF.

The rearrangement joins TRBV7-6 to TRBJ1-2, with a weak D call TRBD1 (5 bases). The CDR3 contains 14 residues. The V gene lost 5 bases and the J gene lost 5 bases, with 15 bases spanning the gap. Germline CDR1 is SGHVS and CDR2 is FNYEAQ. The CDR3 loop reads CASSRSGTEYGYTF. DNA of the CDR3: TGTGCCAGCAGCCGAAGCGGGACGGAATATGGCTACACCTTC.

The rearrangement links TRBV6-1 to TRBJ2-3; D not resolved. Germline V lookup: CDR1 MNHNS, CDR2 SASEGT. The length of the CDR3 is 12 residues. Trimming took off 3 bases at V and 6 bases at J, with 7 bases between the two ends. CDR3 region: CASSEVGDTQYF. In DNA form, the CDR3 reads TGTGCCAGCAGTGAGGTTGGCGATACGCAGTATTTT.

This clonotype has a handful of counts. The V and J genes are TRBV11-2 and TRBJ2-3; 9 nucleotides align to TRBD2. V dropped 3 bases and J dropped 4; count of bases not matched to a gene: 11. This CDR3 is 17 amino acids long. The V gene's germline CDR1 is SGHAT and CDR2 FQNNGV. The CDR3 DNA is TGTGCCAGCAGCTTTGGGCTTAGCGGGGGTGCGCCAGATACGCAGTATTTT. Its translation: CASSFGLSGGAPDTQYF. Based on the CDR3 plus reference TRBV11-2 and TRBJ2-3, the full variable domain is EAGVAQSPRYKIIEKRQSVAFWCNPISGHATLYWYQQILGQGPKLLIQFQNNGVVDDSQLPKDRFSAERLKGVDSTLKIQPAKLEDSAVYLCASSFGLSGGAPDTQYFGPGTRLTVL.